One T cell receptor (beta chain) is described in this entry. This clone was detected only a few times. What antigen it recognizes has not been identified. No much larger clonotype is one base removed from it; base qualities were not supplied. Library generation was performed with the immunoSEQ multiplex PCR assay. The multiplex PCR relied on a mix of 60 forward primers for TCR Vbeta segments and 13 reverse primers for TCR Jbeta segments. The CDR3 region of rearranged TCR beta genes was amplified from genomic DNA with a multiplex PCR assay. Amplified TCR beta libraries were sequenced as 87-base-pair reads on the Illumina HiSeq System. The authors' analysis ran thus. In a later analysis, some 80 million unique TCR beta chains were counted across the 666 repertoires, and about 10 million of these chains were shared by at least two donors. Raw reads were error-corrected and collapsed into unique sequences with a nearest-neighbor algorithm that merged closely related sequences to remove PCR and sequencing errors. V, D and J gene segments were assigned by aligning CDR3 sequences to IMGT reference sequences. For a sequence to be retained, a match of at least six nucleotides was required to both a V gene segment and a J gene segment. A rearrangement counted as productive if the CDR3 had no stop codons and remained in frame with V and J, and every other rearrangement counted as non-productive. Following IMGT convention, CDR3 was defined as the stretch from the second conserved V-encoded cysteine up to the conserved J-encoded phenylalanine. Sequences without an unambiguous match to a single V gene segment were excluded from the earlier analysis of 587 of the donors. An earlier analysis of fewer than 750 of the donors classified V segments as functional when productive rearrangements were above 56.7% and as segregating when the standard deviation between donors was above 5%. A statistical classification framework was built to diagnose cytomegalovirus status from the catalog of TCR beta chain sequences. In a later analysis, TCR nucleotide sequences were compared against IMGT/GENE-DB human TR gene sequences so that V and J genes could be assigned. In a later analysis, CDR3 sequences and most-parsimonious VDJ recombination scenarios were assigned using the TCRdist pipeline. In a later analysis, each TCR beta chain was defined by its CDR3 amino acid sequence together with its V-gene family, and reads lacking a unique V-gene family were excluded. As a way to deal with suspected cross-contamination and a sequencing artifact, a later analysis dropped more than 500 nucleotide sequences that were highly shared and had low generation probability. For each public chain, a later analysis derived a clonal expansion index from normalized ranks of inferred template counts within each repertoire. In a later analysis, generation probabilities were computed with a VDJ recombination model fitted to out-of-frame rearrangements, and the resulting probabilities were checked against IGoR. Hypergeometric tests were used in a later analysis to score TCR-TCR, TCR-HLA and TCR-CMV co-occurrence, with a repertoire-size bias correction applied to the TCR pairs. False discovery rates were estimated in a later analysis by permuting HLA or CMV assignments 20 times. In a later analysis, co-occurring TCRs were grouped using DBSCAN, with TCRdist sequence similarity added in when clustering inside HLA-allele-positive subsets. Repertoires with fewer than 30,000 or more than 120,000 public chains, plus five repertoires with anomalous nucleotide sharing, were excluded from co-occurrence clustering. TCRdb retrieved this table from immuneACCESS and kept in-frame rearrangements only. Not all clones are present; in checked studies, unresolved V genes account for under half, and no reason is known for the remainder. V, J and clone size are those of that table, while D and trimming were read from the DNA. This sample comprises under 200,000 clones, approximately 88% of them detected only once. The top ten clonotypes cover about 0.93% of the sample.

The cohort comprised some 700 healthy bone marrow donors. Cohort members were all nominally healthy when sampled, although unrecorded immune exposures were likely present. The donor tested CMV seronegative, placing the donor among the 350 to 400 seronegative members of the cohort. Each donor provided a peripheral blood sample, and peripheral blood mononuclear cells were used for TCR beta sequencing. The Qiagen DNeasy Blood Extraction Kit was used to extract genomic DNA from the blood cell samples. The data were taken from a study of cytomegalovirus exposure and HLA in healthy donors (dated by TCRdb to about 2017). For context, the study as a whole: According to an earlier analysis of 550 to 750 of the donors, 150 million to 200 million T cells yielded roughly 110 million unique TCR beta sequences and approximately 300 Gb of sequence data. The study profiled the T cell repertoires of hundreds of subjects by immunosequencing and related them to cytomegalovirus serostatus. The later analysis used no new phenotypic data to find candidate immune exposures, relying instead on TCR beta sequences and their occurrence across donors. An earlier analysis of roughly 580 of the donors used high-throughput TCR beta sequencing to judge whether each TCR beta V gene segment behaved as functional or pseudogenic. A later genetic analysis took genome-wide SNP genotypes for about 60% of the roughly 670 donors and used that subset as a discovery cohort. In a later analysis, previously published TCR beta repertoires from 670 or so donors were re-analyzed and high-resolution HLA genotyping was added so that TCR occurrence patterns could be studied. Across around 400 genotyped donors of the cohort, an average of roughly 250,000 unique TCR beta nucleotide sequences per donor were sequenced, and around 19% of those sequences were non-productive. The study aimed to test whether signatures of past pathogen exposure could be identified by cataloging public T cell receptors. Both class I and class II loci were covered by HLA typing, at four-digit resolution. Typing coverage differed by locus: A, B, C, DRB1 and DQB1 were typed in about 629-630 donors, DQA1 in about 500, DPA1 in around 580, and DPB1 in roughly 470. Of the roughly 390 genotyped donors, around 81% fell in the genetic ancestry cluster associated with self-reported Caucasian donors. About 300 gigabases of sequencing data and about 92 million unique TCR sequences made up an early release that covered some 640 HLA-typed donors. Four to six DR-DQ haplotypes were handled as single units for association and clustering, since linkage in the cohort was strong. Donor age, sex, ethnicity and CMV serostatus were compiled alongside the repertoire data. To predict cytomegalovirus infection status, the study combined high-throughput TCR immunosequencing, statistical association of individual TCRs with disease status, and machine learning. A separate validation cohort of 100 to 150 different subjects was used in addition to the 666-subject first cohort. Every repertoire in the discovery cohort had been generated on one and the same sequencing platform. The investigation overall reported the following: In a later analysis, TCR association rates were found to vary across HLA loci, with the most associated TCRs seen for DRB1 alleles and the fewest for HLA-C alleles. A further reported finding was that TCR beta sequences accurately predicted the HLA-A and HLA-B alleles for most subjects in the first cohort. Compared with the approximately 670-donor mean, donors in an Asian-associated ancestry cluster had fewer N-insertions in productive TCRs, according to a later genetic analysis. Because HLA typing was missing for some donors at each locus, association tests included only the typed subset. A later analysis reported that several top co-occurrence clusters appeared linked to parvovirus B19, influenza, CMV and Epstein-Barr virus. A later analysis found that HLA-associated TCR beta chains were more clonally expanded and had lower generation probabilities than equally common non-associated chains. A later analysis found that most CMV-associated TCR beta chains appeared HLA-restricted, with HLA associations seemingly driven largely by CMV exposure. Most TCR sequences were seen in very few donors, while some public TCRs were found in many individuals. Sequencing depth was assumed to be roughly uniform across donors in the presence/absence analyses, though that assumption may not hold. When HLA alleles, especially DR and DQ, strongly co-occurred, TCR associations were difficult to assign to individual alleles. A cluster of highly shared sequence variants was judged likely to represent a technical artifact of the sequencing pipeline. Cytomegalovirus status was reported to be diagnosed by the classifier with high specificity and sensitivity in both the original and validation cohorts. Some IMGT-functional V segments, including TRBV6-2 and TRBV6-3, could not be distinguished by the 87-base-pair reads and were therefore excluded. Linkage disequilibrium might explain the correlated functional status among segregating V segments, but an unknown experimental factor could not be ruled out. V-gene and J-gene trimming of TCR beta chains was associated with a missense DCLRE1C variant in a later genetic analysis, and the association was replicated in an independent cohort. According to the authors, the approach could potentially be generalized to other disease states and immunological phenotypes. About 17 rarely observed V segments, including chromosome 9 orphons, were excluded from the earlier analysis of some 590 of the donors because counts were too low. The study gave a list of about 160 TCR beta chains associated with cytomegalovirus. The cohort was sequenced for TCR beta chains only, and without alpha or paired-chain data the features that could be detected were limited. In an earlier analysis of some 550 of the donors, most TCR beta V segments were observed in productive rearrangements about 87% or about 30% of the time, broadly matching IMGT annotations. At a false discovery rate of 0.05, a later analysis linked roughly 17,000 TCR beta sequences to specific HLA alleles. Immune exposure information for the cohort was limited to CMV serostatus. In vitro tests confirmed that a few of the cytomegalovirus-associated TCR beta chains recognize cytomegalovirus antigens.

Here V drops 3 bases and J drops 3 bases, and the junction holds 11 bases not matched to any gene. Inclusive of the bounding cysteine and phenylalanine, the CDR3 is 16 residues long. The CDR3 DNA has 48 bases and is translated from base 1. From the germline V gene, CDR1 is SGHRS and CDR2 is YFSETQ. The receptor was isolated from a woman in her thirties in good health and CMV-seronegative. The material sequenced was PBMCs. The chain was built from TRBV5-1 and TRBJ1-1; 7 bases in the junction line up with TRBD1. DNA sequence: TGCGCCAGCAGCTCCCTCTTGACAGGGATCGACACTGAAGCTTTCTTT. The translation is CASSSLLTGIDTEAFF. Beyond the CDR3, the reference TRBV5-1 and TRBJ1-1 genes provide the residues; the full variable domain reads: KAGVTQTPRYLIKTRGQQVTLSCSPISGHRSVSWYQQTPGQGLQFLFEYFSETQRNKGNFPGRFSGRQFSNSRSEMNVSTLELGDSALYLCASSSLLTGIDTEAFFGQGTRLTVV.